The 24 T cell receptor beta chains given below trace back to one sample, sequenced in a study of follicular helper T cells after annual influenza vaccination. Libraries were prepared by immunoSEQ multiplex PCR; TCRdb keeps only in-frame clonotypes and omits some of them. The repertoire holds more than 10,000 clones, roughly 80% seen once, with approximately 1% in the top ten. This sample comprised CXCR5- memory CD4+ T cells sorted from blood, obtained 6 weeks after influenza vaccination. These TCRs come from an adult who received the influenza vaccine.

This chain connects TRBV6-4 to TRBJ1-5, with 10 bases aligning to TRBD1. V gave up 10 bases and J gave up 0 bases; unmatched junction bases: 18. The germline CDR1 and CDR2 sequences are MRHNA and SNTAGT. The CDR3 consists of 19 residues. Written as DNA, the CDR3 is TGTGCCACCCGGGACAGGGGTTTGACAGGGGCGGATAGCAATCAGCCCCAGCATTTT. Translating it yields CATRDRGLTGADSNQPQHF.

The V and J genes are TRBV5-6 and TRBJ1-1, with D hard to call. Germline CDR1 is SGHDT and CDR2 is YYEEEE. This CDR3 has 13 residues. V was pared by 0 bases and J by 1 base, with 4 bases between. The CDR3: CASSLGGNTEAFF. DNA for the CDR3: TGTGCCAGCAGCTTGGGAGGGAACACTGAAGCTTTCTTT.

J is TRBJ2-1 and V is TRBV20-1; D uncertain. The germline CDR1 and CDR2 sequences are DFQATT and SNEGSKA (reference sequence). The V gene lost 3 bases and the J gene lost 10 bases, with 7 bases spanning the gap. CDR3 length: 10 amino acids. The CDR3 sequence: CSARSREQFF. DNA of the CDR3: TGCAGTGCTAGGTCAAGGGAGCAGTTCTTC.

This clone has only one observation. The chain couples TRBV9 to TRBJ1-6; a possible D gene is TRBD1 (5 bases). V was cut by 4 bases and J by 6 bases, with 14 bases left in between. The CDR3 has 15 amino acids. Germline-derived CDR1 and CDR2 are SGDLS and YYNGEE. The CDR3 DNA follows: TGTGCCAGCAGCACTACACCGACAGTTAATTCACCCCTCCACTTT. Translation: CASSTTPTVNSPLHF.

The J gene is TRBJ2-6, the V gene TRBV19, with D perhaps matching TRBD1 (6 bases). There are 18 residues in the CDR3. Trimming removed 4 bases at V and 2 bases at J, with 18 bases between. Germline loops: CDR1 LNHDA, CDR2 SQIVND (reference sequence). The CDR3 reads CASSKDSQGRTGANVLTF. CDR3 sequence (DNA): TGTGCCAGTAGTAAGGACAGCCAAGGCCGTACTGGGGCCAACGTCCTGACTTTC. Drawing the rest from reference TRBV19 and TRBJ2-6, the complete variable domain is DGGITQSPKYLFRKEGQNVTLSCEQNLNHDAMYWYRQDPGQGLRLIYYSQIVNDFQKGDIAEGYSVSREKKESFPLTVTSAQKNPTAFYLCASSKDSQGRTGANVLTFGAGSRLTVL.

V gene TRBV30 combines with J gene TRBJ2-7; 11 positions match TRBD1. Germline V lookup: CDR1 GTSNPN, CDR2 SVGIG (reference sequence). Unmatched junction bases numbered 3, after V lost 1 base and J lost 7 bases. The CDR3 has 13 amino acids. The CDR3 DNA follows: TGTGCCTGGAGTGGGACAGGGGGCCGGGAGCAGTACTTC. Residues: CAWSGTGGREQYF.

The V gene is TRBV5-1, the J gene TRBJ2-2, with 13 bases fitting TRBD2. The length of the CDR3 is 17 residues. V shed 4 bases and J 6 bases; nucleotides not matched to a gene: 9. Germline CDR1 and CDR2: SGHRS and YFSETQ. CDR3 protein: CASSRLAGGRGAGELFF. The CDR3, as DNA: TGCGCCAGCAGCAGACTAGCGGGGGGCCGAGGGGCCGGGGAGCTGTTTTTT.

The rearrangement links TRBV11-1 to TRBJ2-1; the match to TRBD1 covers 12 bases. The germline V gene has CDR1 SGHAT and CDR2 FQDESV (reference sequence). V was pared by 3 bases and J by 10 bases, with 10 bases of the junction left unmatched. This CDR3 contains 16 residues. CDR3 in amino acids: CASSLSGTGGTGEQFF. CDR3 sequence (DNA): TGTGCCAGCAGCTTGTCCGGGACAGGGGGCACTGGGGAGCAGTTCTTC.

This chain links TRBV7-2 with TRBJ1-5, with D hard to call. Trimming cost V 1 base and J 0 bases, with 7 bases left between them. CDR1 and CDR2 from the germline V gene are SGHTA and FQGNSA. This CDR3 comprises 15 residues. The CDR3 loop reads CASSLVWDSNQPQHF. In DNA form, the CDR3 reads TGTGCCAGCAGCTTAGTGTGGGATAGCAATCAGCCCCAGCATTTT.

This chain uses TRBV7-2 with TRBJ2-7, with 10 bases identical to TRBD2. The CDR3 is 15 residues long. Germline CDR1 is SGHTA and CDR2 is FQGNSA. V dropped 4 bases and J dropped 2; count of bases not matched to a gene: 5. CDR3 sequence (DNA): TGTGCCAGCAGCTCTCAAGCGGGGGGGACCTACGAGCAGTACTTC. It is translated as CASSSQAGGTYEQYF. The complete variable domain, with remaining parts taken from reference TRBV7-2 and TRBJ2-7, reads GAGVSQSPSNKVTEKGKDVELRCDPISGHTALYWYRQSLGQGLEFLIYFQGNSAPDKSGLPSDRFSAERTGGSVSTLTIQRTQQEDSAVYLCASSSQAGGTYEQYFGPGTRLTVT.

V gene TRBV19 combines with J gene TRBJ1-4; TRBD1 aligns across 7 bases. CDR3 length: 14 amino acids. J was trimmed by 3 bases and V by 7 bases; bases with no gene match: 5. Germline CDR1 and CDR2: LNHDA and SQIVND (reference sequence). CDR3 sequence reads: CASNAGTANEKLFF. For the CDR3, the DNA is TGTGCCAGTAACGCCGGGACAGCTAATGAAAAACTGTTTTTT.

The chain is built from TRBV7-9 and TRBJ2-5; TRBD1 matches 11 bases. Germline values: CDR1 SEHNR, CDR2 FQNEAQ (reference sequence). The V and J ends lost 4 bases and 2 bases, in that order; junction bases with no gene match: 3. This CDR3 spans 15 amino acids. The CDR3 sequence: CASSWDRGSQETQYF. The CDR3 DNA sequence: TGTGCCAGCAGCTGGGACAGGGGGTCACAAGAGACCCAGTACTTC.

The chain has TRBV18 and TRBJ2-5; no clear D. Germline loops: CDR1 KGHSH, CDR2 LQKENI. V shed 6 bases and J shed 3 bases, with 8 bases lying between them. The CDR3 is 12 residues long. CDR3 sequence reads: CASSPIEETQYF. DNA for the CDR3: TGTGCCAGCTCTCCAATAGAAGAGACCCAGTACTTC.

The V call is TRBV5-3, the J call TRBJ2-1; 13 positions match TRBD2. TRBV5-3 is designated an ORF whose function remains uncertain. The CDR3 covers 15 residues. The J segment lost 8 bases and the V segment lost 2 bases, leaving 4 bases of the junction unmatched. CDR3 nucleotide sequence: TGTGCCAGAAGCTTCCGGACTAGCGGGGGCCATGAGCAGTTCTTC. As protein: CARSFRTSGGHEQFF.

V is TRBV10-3 and J is TRBJ2-7; 14 bases are shared with TRBD2. V trimming: 10 bases; J trimming: 6 bases; junction bases outside the gene matches: 11. The CDR3 contains 15 residues. The germline gives CDR1 ENHRY, CDR2 SYGVKD. The CDR3 DNA follows: TGTGCCACCACGGGACTAGCGGGGGTCCGGGGCGAGCAGTACTTC. This sequence encodes CATTGLAGVRGEQYF.

The chain combines TRBV7-2 with TRBJ1-2, with a tentative D call TRBD1 (5 bases). Trimming took off 5 bases at V and 8 bases at J, with 15 bases between the two ends. This CDR3 region has 13 residues. Per the germline V gene, CDR1 is SGHTA and CDR2 is FQGNSA. The CDR3 here is CASSLTGTRGYTF. CDR3 DNA sequence: TGTGCCAGCAGCCTTACCGGGACCAGAGGCTACACCTTC.

The chain recombines TRBV5-4 with TRBJ2-3, with TRBD2 identical over 8 bases. Looked up from germline, CDR1 is SGHNT and CDR2 is YYREEE (reference sequence). The J segment lost 4 bases and the V segment lost 0 bases, leaving 7 bases of the junction unmatched. This CDR3 comprises 16 residues. CDR3: CASSLGRGAMADTQYF. The CDR3 nucleotides read TGTGCCAGCAGCTTGGGGCGGGGGGCTATGGCAGATACGCAGTATTTT.

This CDR3 is CASSLASGGGGDTQYF. The CDR3 nucleotides are TGCGCCAGCAGCTTGGCCAGCGGGGGCGGGGGAGATACGCAGTATTTT. The rearrangement uses TRBV5-1 and TRBJ2-3, with 8 nucleotides matching TRBD2. The V segment lost 0 bases and the J segment 5 bases; nucleotides outside the gene matches: 8. Germline assignment: CDR1 SGHRS and CDR2 YFSETQ. CDR3 length: 16 amino acids.

The V and J genes are TRBV7-8 and TRBJ1-5, with D maybe TRBD1 (5 bases). This CDR3 has 13 residues. Trimming took off 1 base at V and 9 bases at J, with 10 bases between the two ends. Germline V CDR1 and CDR2: SGHVS, FQNEAQ. CDR3 sequence: CASSLGTGRPQHF. The CDR3, as DNA: TGTGCCAGCAGCTTAGGGACGGGACGGCCCCAGCATTTT.

The chain carries TRBV4-3 and TRBJ1-5, with D hard to call. This CDR3 contains 15 residues. Germline loops: CDR1 LGHNA, CDR2 YSLEER. V lost 6 bases and J 2 bases, leaving 14 bases between the germline ends. The CDR3 here is CASRNPTVGNQPQHF. The CDR3 DNA sequence: TGCGCCAGCAGGAATCCTACCGTGGGCAATCAGCCCCAGCATTTT.

This rearrangement joins TRBV5-4 to TRBJ2-6; D gene unclear. CDR3 length: 13 residues. Trimming left V 4 bases short and J 2 bases short, with 4 bases between. Germline-derived CDR1 and CDR2 are SGHNT and YYREEE (reference sequence). The CDR3 sequence: CASSTAGANVLTF. CDR3 DNA sequence: TGTGCCAGCAGCACTGCTGGGGCCAACGTCCTGACTTTC.

A few counts support this clone. This sequence joins TRBV4-2 and TRBJ1-5, with D maybe TRBD1 (5 bases). The CDR3 is 16 amino acids. The V end was cut by 0 bases, the J end by 7 bases, with 16 bases between. Germline loops: CDR1 LGHNA, CDR2 YNFKEQ. CDR3 protein: CASSQEDRQGGQPQHF. The DNA of the CDR3 is TGTGCCAGCAGCCAAGAGGATCGCCAGGGCGGGCAGCCCCAGCATTTT.

The chain has TRBV2 and TRBJ1-3; D perhaps matches TRBD1 (6 bases). V lost 3 bases and J lost 4, with 13 bases in between. CDR3 length equals 15 residues. Germline V CDR1 and CDR2: SNHLY, FYNNEI. CDR3 residues: CASSDQGPPGNTIYF. The CDR3, as DNA: TGTGCCAGCAGTGACCAGGGGCCCCCAGGAAACACCATATATTTT.

The CDR3 region has the DNA TGTGCCAGCTCACCTCCAGGATTTACCTACGAGCAGTACTTC. This sequence encodes CASSPPGFTYEQYF. The chain links TRBV18 to TRBJ2-7; D is undetermined. Germline V CDR1 and CDR2: KGHSH, LQKENI. The CDR3 covers 14 residues. Between the trimmed V and J ends, which lost 3 bases and 2 bases, there was a span of 11 bases.